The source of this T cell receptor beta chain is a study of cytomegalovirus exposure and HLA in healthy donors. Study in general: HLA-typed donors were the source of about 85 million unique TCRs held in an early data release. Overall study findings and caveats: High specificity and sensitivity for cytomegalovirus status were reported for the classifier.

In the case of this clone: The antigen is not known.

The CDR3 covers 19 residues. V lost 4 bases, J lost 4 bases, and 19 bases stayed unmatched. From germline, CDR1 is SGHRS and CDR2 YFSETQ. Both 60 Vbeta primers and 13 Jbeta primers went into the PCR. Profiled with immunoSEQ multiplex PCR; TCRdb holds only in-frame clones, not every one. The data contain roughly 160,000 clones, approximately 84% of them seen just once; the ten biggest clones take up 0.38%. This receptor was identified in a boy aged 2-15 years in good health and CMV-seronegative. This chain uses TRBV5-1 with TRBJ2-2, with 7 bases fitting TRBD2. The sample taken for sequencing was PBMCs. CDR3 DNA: TGCGCCAGCAGCCACCCCGAAACGGGGGGAAAAGGGAGCACCGGGGAGCTGTTTTTT. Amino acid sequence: CASSHPETGGKGSTGELFF.